This TCR beta chain was obtained from a study of T cells in Graves' hyperthyroidism and ophthalmopathy. Across the study: Initial diagnosis, before any treatment, was when peripheral blood was collected.

Orbital computed tomography, thyroid ultrasound, serum thyroxine and TRAb, and clinical symptoms together informed the diagnoses. General observations from the study: Most thyroid clonotypes with frequency above 0.001 were detected in blood.

This clonotype occurred a few times. Its antigen is not known. V dropped 8 bases and J dropped 6 bases, with 13 bases sitting between them. This CDR3 contains 13 residues. Germline V gene lookup returns CDR1 LNHDA and CDR2 SQIVND (reference sequence). From RNA transcripts, TCR beta CDR3 regions were amplified. Using the HTBI primer set, a first-round RT-PCR was run on the TCR CDR3. MiXCR, run by TCRdb on the multiplex PCR reads, gives a single entry per CDR3 protein. The table lists some 650,000 distinct CDR3 sequences, roughly a sixth of them singletons. Sequencing used blood. The sequence was obtained from a woman aged 40 to 50 with Graves' ophthalmopathy. The chain combines TRBV19 with TRBJ2-2, with D uncertain. CDR3 in amino acids: CASGRHPAGELFF. The CDR3 DNA follows: TGTGCCAGTGGTAGACACCCCGCCGGGGAGCTGTTTTTT.